These 10 T cell receptor beta chains originate from one sample sequenced in a study of blood T cell repertoires in COVID-19. Libraries were prepared by immunoSEQ multiplex PCR; TCRdb keeps only in-frame clonotypes and omits some of them. The repertoire holds a few hundred thousand clones, 70% to 90% seen once, with approximately 5.4% in the top ten. The sample consisted of PBMCs or T cells enriched from blood (not recorded which). These receptors originate from a woman aged 25 to 39 who had recovered from COVID-19.

V and J are TRBV5-4 and TRBJ1-1; TRBD1 is a possible D gene (5 bases). The germline CDR1 and CDR2 sequences are SGHNT and YYREEE (reference sequence). V was cut by 4 bases and J by 6 bases, with 13 bases left in between. This CDR3 has 13 amino acids. CDR3 sequence (DNA): TGTGCCAGCAGCCCCCGGGGGGTTCCTGAAGCTTTCTTT. Its translation: CASSPRGVPEAFF.

The rearrangement joins TRBV5-6 to TRBJ1-2; D is uncertain. The CDR3 runs 13 residues. CDR1 is SGHDT, CDR2 YYEEEE, per germline. V lost 4 bases and J lost 7, with 14 bases in between. Here the CDR3 DNA reads TGTGCCAGCAGCCCGCGGAGCCCTGGTGGCTACACCTTC. Its translation: CASSPRSPGGYTF.

The V gene is TRBV5-1, the J gene TRBJ1-2; TRBD1 agrees at 7 bases. Germline trimming cut 4 bases from V and 5 bases from J; bases unmatched to any gene: 5. This CDR3 spans 13 amino acids. CDR1 is SGHRS, CDR2 YFSETQ, per germline. CDR3 in amino acids: CASSEQGFYGYTF. CDR3 nucleotide sequence: TGCGCCAGCAGCGAACAGGGGTTTTATGGCTACACCTTC.

The V gene is TRBV2, the J gene TRBJ1-1, with a weak D call TRBD1 (5 bases). The germline V gene encodes CDR1 SNHLY and CDR2 FYNNEI. This CDR3 is 14 amino acids long. Trimming pared 0 bases from V and 5 bases from J, leaving 10 bases between. The CDR3 is CASSEALTGTEAFF. The CDR3 DNA sequence: TGTGCCAGCAGTGAAGCATTAACAGGTACTGAAGCTTTCTTT.

Regarding this clone: This specimen includes other DNA sequences encoding the same CDR3. The chain joins TRBV18 to TRBJ2-3, with 9 bases lining up with TRBD1. The CDR3 has 14 amino acids. With 3 bases clipped from V and 6 bases from J, the junction kept 4 bases outside the gene matches. The germline V gene encodes CDR1 KGHSH and CDR2 LQKENI. The CDR3 reads CASSPTGGKDTQYF. CDR3 coding DNA: TGTGCCAGCTCACCCACAGGGGGCAAGGATACGCAGTATTTT.

The rearrangement links TRBV30 to TRBJ2-7; 7 bases agree with TRBD2. Germline CDR1 is GTSNPN and CDR2 is SVGIG (reference sequence). Trimming took 2 bases from V and 0 from J; bases not matched to a gene: 7. The CDR3 has 15 residues. The CDR3 coding sequence is TGTGCCTGGAGTATCGGGAGGCTGAGCTCCTACGAGCAGTACTTC. It is translated as CAWSIGRLSSYEQYF. Using reference TRBV30 and TRBJ2-7 for the parts outside the CDR3, the full variable domain is SQTIHQWPATLVQPVGSPLSLECTVEGTSNPNLYWYRQAAGRGLQLLFYSVGIGQISSEVPQNLSASRPQDRQFILSSKKLLLSDSGFYLCAWSIGRLSSYEQYFGPGTRLTVT.

The chain combines TRBV7-2 with TRBJ2-1; D ambiguous. The CDR3 is 14 amino acids. Per germline, CDR1 SGHTA and CDR2 FQGNSA. V shed 11 bases and J shed 7 bases, with 21 bases lying between them. The CDR3 is CAGNQIGYGNEQFF. The CDR3 DNA reads TGTGCCGGCAACCAGATCGGGTATGGTAATGAGCAGTTCTTC.

The chain couples TRBV5-1 to TRBJ2-7; D is uncertain. This CDR3 is built from 14 residues. V dropped 4 bases and J dropped 1 base, with 12 bases sitting between them. Germline CDR1 reads SGHRS; CDR2 reads YFSETQ. CDR3 in DNA: TGCGCCAGCAGCCCGGTTCCAGGATCCTACGAGCAGTACTTC. As protein: CASSPVPGSYEQYF.

The V call is TRBV6-5, the J call TRBJ2-7; TRBD1 matches 9 bases. The V gene end was trimmed by 7 bases and the J gene end by 5 bases; junction bases not matched to a gene: 9. The CDR3 covers 14 residues. Germline V gene data show CDR1 as MNHEY and CDR2 as SVGAGI. DNA of the CDR3: TGTGCCAGCACCTCAGACAGGGGGGGCAACGAGCAGTACTTC. Protein product: CASTSDRGGNEQYF.

The chain combines TRBV9 with TRBJ1-2; 9 nucleotides align to TRBD1. Germline values: CDR1 SGDLS, CDR2 YYNGEE. The trim removed 4 bases at V and 4 bases at J, leaving 14 bases unmatched. The CDR3 is 17 residues long. CDR3 sequence: CASSPRDRASVIYGYTF. CDR3 DNA sequence: TGTGCCAGCAGCCCCCGGGACAGGGCTAGTGTTATCTATGGCTACACCTTC.